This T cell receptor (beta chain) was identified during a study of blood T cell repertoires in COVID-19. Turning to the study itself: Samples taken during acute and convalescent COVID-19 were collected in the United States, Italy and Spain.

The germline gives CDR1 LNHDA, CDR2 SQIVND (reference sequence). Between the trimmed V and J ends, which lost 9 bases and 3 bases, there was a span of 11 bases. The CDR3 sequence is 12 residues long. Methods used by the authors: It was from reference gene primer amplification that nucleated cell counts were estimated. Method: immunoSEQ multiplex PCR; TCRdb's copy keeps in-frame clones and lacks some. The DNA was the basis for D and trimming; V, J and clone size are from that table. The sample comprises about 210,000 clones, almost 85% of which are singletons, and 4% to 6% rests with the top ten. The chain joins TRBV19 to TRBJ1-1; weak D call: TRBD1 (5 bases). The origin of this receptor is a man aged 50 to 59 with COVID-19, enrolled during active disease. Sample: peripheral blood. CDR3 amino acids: CASRWGDTEAFF. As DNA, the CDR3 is TGTGCCAGCAGATGGGGCGACACTGAAGCTTTCTTT. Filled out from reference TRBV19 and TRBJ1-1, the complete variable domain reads DGGITQSPKYLFRKEGQNVTLSCEQNLNHDAMYWYRQDPGQGLRLIYYSQIVNDFQKGDIAEGYSVSREKKESFPLTVTSAQKNPTAFYLCASRWGDTEAFFGQGTRLTVV.